The next 32 T cell receptor beta chains were all read from a single sample in a study of T-cell memory formation after mild COVID-19. MiXCR, applied by TCRdb to the 5' RACE reads, yields one record per CDR3 protein. The table has 110,000 to 150,000 distinct CDR3 sequences, about 23% seen once. Sequencing was carried out using PBMCs or a T cell subset sorted from them (not recorded which). Receptor source: an adult woman who had mild COVID-19 (a few samples of this study predate the infection). Cell type and time point are not known.

This clonotype was counted between two and nine times. V is TRBV28 and J is TRBJ1-2; TRBD1 agrees at 10 bases. This CDR3 spans 13 amino acids. Germline loops: CDR1 MDHEN, CDR2 SYDVKM. Trimming took 3 bases from V and 10 from J; bases not matched to a gene: 5. This CDR3 reads CASSFSGQGHYTF. The CDR3 DNA sequence: TGTGCCAGCAGTTTCTCGGGACAGGGGCACTACACCTTC.

This sequence joins TRBV5-6 and TRBJ1-2, with no clear D. Trimming left V 7 bases short and J 5 bases short, with 12 bases between. Per germline, CDR1 SGHDT and CDR2 YYEEEE. CDR3 length equals 12 residues. CDR3 DNA: TGTGCCAGCGCCTCGCTTATTTATGGCTACACCTTC. As protein: CASASLIYGYTF.

This clonotype was counted only a few times. The CDR3 loop reads CASSLEVWPQHF. CDR3 nucleotide sequence: TGTGCCAGCAGCTTAGAGGTTTGGCCCCAGCATTTT. This chain links TRBV7-8 with TRBJ1-5, with D uncertain. The CDR3 loop spans 12 amino acids. Germline CDR1 and CDR2: SGHVS and FQNEAQ. Trimming stripped 1 base from V and 9 bases from J, with 7 bases between. The full variable domain, its missing parts supplied by reference TRBV7-8 and TRBJ1-5, is GAGVSQSPRYKVAKRGQDVALRCDPISGHVSLFWYQQALGQGPEFLTYFQNEAQLDKSGLPSDRFFAERPEGSVSTLKIQRTQQEDSAVYLCASSLEVWPQHFGDGTRLSIL.

The chain uses TRBV7-2 and TRBJ2-3; 9 bases agree with TRBD1. The CDR3 has 14 residues. With V trimmed by 7 bases and J by 5 bases, 7 bases remained unmatched. Germline CDR1 is SGHTA and CDR2 is FQGNSA. The CDR3 DNA is TGTGCCAGCAACTCGGGACAGGGTGAAGATACGCAGTATTTT. This translates into CASNSGQGEDTQYF.

V usage is TRBV5-1 and J usage is TRBJ2-5; 9 bases fit TRBD2. V gave up 5 bases and J gave up 5 bases; unmatched junction bases: 10. The CDR3 loop spans 15 amino acids. Germline V CDR1 and CDR2: SGHRS, YFSETQ. The CDR3 DNA reads TGCGCCAGCAGAGAAGCGGGGGGTGCGGCGGAGACCCAGTACTTC. Translating it yields CASREAGGAAETQYF.

The chain links TRBV20-1 to TRBJ2-2, with D perhaps assigned TRBD1 or TRBD2 (5 bases each). Germline CDR1 and CDR2: DFQATT and SNEGSKA (reference sequence). The CDR3 totals 17 residues. V was pared by 2 bases and J by 0 bases, with 16 bases between. The CDR3 region is CSARNSAGTANTGELFF. The CDR3 DNA is TGCAGTGCTAGAAACTCGGCCGGGACCGCGAACACCGGGGAGCTGTTTTTT.

This clonotype was detected a few times. DNA for the CDR3: TGTGCCAGCAGTCGAACAAGTGATGAGCAGTTCTTC. Its translation is CASSRTSDEQFF. The rearrangement uses TRBV3-1 and TRBJ2-1; D remains unclear. V was cut by 6 bases and J by 8 bases, with 11 bases left in between. Germline values: CDR1 LGHDT, CDR2 YNNKEL (reference sequence). The CDR3 runs 12 residues.

This clonotype was found many times. The chain carries TRBV4-1 and TRBJ2-1; no clear D gene. Germline loops: CDR1 MGHRA, CDR2 YSYEKL. The CDR3 consists of 11 residues. The V and J ends lost 2 bases and 7 bases respectively, with 3 bases between them. For the CDR3, the DNA is TGCGCCAGCAGCCAACGTAATGAGCAGTTCTTC. Protein sequence: CASSQRNEQFF.

To note about this clonotype: As the CDR3 is not closed by the conserved phenylalanine or tryptophan, this likely results from a read error. The rearrangement links TRBV6-5 to TRBJ1-1; possibly TRBD1 for D (5 bases). The CDR3 sequence is 12 residues long. V lost 2 bases to trimming and J lost 7 bases, with 8 bases between them. Germline V gives CDR1 MNHEY, CDR2 SVGAGI. DNA for the CDR3: TGTGCCAGCAGTTACCGGGGGAATGAAGCTTTCTCT. Translated, it gives CASSYRGNEAFS.

This clonotype appeared many times. The chain employs TRBV15 and TRBJ2-5, with TRBD1 identical over 8 bases. J gave up 2 bases and V 0 bases, and 11 bases lay outside the gene matches. The CDR3 extends over 18 amino acids. CDR1 and CDR2 (germline): LNHNV, YYDKDF (reference sequence). The CDR3 DNA reads as TGTGCCACCAGCAGAGACCCGGCGGAGGACAGGGTACAAGAGACCCAGTACTTC. Its translation: CATSRDPAEDRVQETQYF.

The J gene is TRBJ1-1, the V gene TRBV12-5, with D maybe TRBD1 (6 bases). Per the germline V gene, CDR1 is LGHNT and CDR2 is FRNRAP. Trimming shortened V by 6 bases and J by 10 bases, and 12 bases separated the two germline ends. This CDR3 contains 11 residues. CDR3 in DNA: TGTGCTAGTGGAACAGGGTACGGAGCTTTCTTT. Its protein product is CASGTGYGAFF.

The V gene is TRBV30, the J gene TRBJ1-1; D is perhaps TRBD1 (5 bases). The CDR3 has 13 residues. The germline V gene encodes CDR1 GTSNPN and CDR2 SVGIG (reference sequence). V lost 6 bases and J 0 bases, leaving 11 bases between the germline ends. CDR3 bases: TGTGCCTGTAGTTCAGGGATGAACACTGAAGCTTTCTTT. This sequence encodes CACSSGMNTEAFF. Full variable domain (missing parts from reference TRBV30 and TRBJ1-1): SQTIHQWPATLVQPVGSPLSLECTVEGTSNPNLYWYRQAAGRGLQLLFYSVGIGQISSEVPQNLSASRPQDRQFILSSKKLLLSDSGFYLCACSSGMNTEAFFGQGTRLTVV.

This clonotype was seen only a few times. The J gene is TRBJ1-1, the V gene TRBV29-1; D possibly corresponds to TRBD1 (5 bases). The ends were cut back, 1 base at V and 4 bases at J, with 10 bases in the middle. Germline V gene sequence: CDR1 SQVTM, CDR2 ANQGSEA. The CDR3 contains 13 residues. The CDR3 nucleotides read TGCAGCGTTGAAGTGGGGGATGGCACTGAAGCTTTCTTT. Translating it yields CSVEVGDGTEAFF.

The table lists this clonotype with a few counts. This chain uses TRBV5-6 with TRBJ2-5; no reliable D call. V was cut by 1 base and J by 1 base, with 8 bases left in between. CDR1 and CDR2 from the germline V gene are SGHDT and YYEEEE. The CDR3 consists of 14 residues. The CDR3 DNA follows: TGTGCCAGCAGCTTGCGGAATGGCCAAGAGACCCAGTACTTC. It yields the protein CASSLRNGQETQYF.

The gene calls are TRBV5-4 and TRBJ1-1; D remains unclear. The V and J ends lost 4 bases and 10 bases respectively, with 14 bases between them. This CDR3 is 12 amino acids long. The germline CDR1 and CDR2 sequences are SGHNT and YYREEE (reference sequence). The CDR3 region has the DNA TGTGCCAGCAGCGAGGGAACAAGCTTAGCTTTCTTT. Its protein is CASSEGTSLAFF.

CDR3 in amino acids: CAIGHRGNQPQHF. CDR3 DNA sequence: TGTGCCATCGGTCATAGAGGAAATCAGCCCCAGCATTTT. V usage is TRBV10-3 and J usage is TRBJ1-5; no firm D call. The length of the CDR3 is 13 residues. Trimming pared 8 bases from V and 4 bases from J, leaving 12 bases between. Germline V gene data show CDR1 as ENHRY and CDR2 as SYGVKD.

The chain couples TRBV30 to TRBJ2-3, with 12 bases that match TRBD2. Germline loops: CDR1 GTSNPN, CDR2 SVGIG (reference sequence). The CDR3 is 16 amino acids. V lost 1 base to trimming and J lost 2 bases; unmatched junction nucleotides: 4. CDR3 nucleotides: TGTGCCTGGAGTGAGGGACTAGCGGGTAACACAGATACGCAGTATTTT. Translated: CAWSEGLAGNTDTQYF.

The table lists this clonotype with a few counts. The chain is built from TRBV3-1 and TRBJ1-1; 8 positions match TRBD1. There are 16 residues in the CDR3. Germline CDR1 and CDR2: LGHDT and YNNKEL (reference sequence). The V gene end was trimmed by 1 base and the J gene end by 8 bases; junction bases not matched to a gene: 12. CDR3 residues: CASSQGQRTGNREAFF. For the CDR3, the DNA is TGTGCCAGCAGCCAAGGGCAGAGGACAGGGAATAGAGAAGCTTTCTTT.

This clonotype was detected only a few times. V gene TRBV10-3 combines with J gene TRBJ2-7, with TRBD2 as a possible D gene (5 bases). V was cut by 2 bases and J by 7 bases, with 15 bases left in between. The V gene's germline CDR1 is ENHRY and CDR2 SYGVKD. The CDR3 is 14 residues long. The CDR3 region has the DNA TGTGCCATCAGTGAGGAGCGGACCGTACGAGAGCAGTACTTC. It encodes CAISEERTVREQYF.

This clonotype was counted at least ten times. The rearrangement links TRBV7-8 to TRBJ2-6; no clear D gene. The CDR3 runs 16 residues. Germline V gene data show CDR1 as SGHVS and CDR2 as FQNEAQ. The V end lost 5 bases, the J end lost 0 bases, and 11 bases lay between the germline ends. The CDR3 here is CASSPRTSSGANVLTF. DNA for the CDR3: TGTGCCAGCAGCCCGCGGACCAGCTCTGGGGCCAACGTCCTGACTTTC.

V gene TRBV30 combines with J gene TRBJ2-1; D is unclear. V was clipped by 2 bases and J by 3 bases, with 8 bases between them. CDR3 length equals 13 residues. CDR1 and CDR2 (germline): GTSNPN, SVGIG (reference sequence). Here the CDR3 reads CAWSYISYNEQFF. The DNA for the CDR3 is TGTGCCTGGAGTTACATCAGCTACAATGAGCAGTTCTTC. Together with reference TRBV30 and TRBJ2-1, the CDR3 gives the full variable domain: SQTIHQWPATLVQPVGSPLSLECTVEGTSNPNLYWYRQAAGRGLQLLFYSVGIGQISSEVPQNLSASRPQDRQFILSSKKLLLSDSGFYLCAWSYISYNEQFFGPGTRLTVL.

This clonotype came up a few times. The rearrangement uses TRBV15 and TRBJ2-7; 9 positions match TRBD1. The germline V gene encodes CDR1 LNHNV and CDR2 YYDKDF (reference sequence). This CDR3 spans 16 amino acids. The junction had 7 bases not matched to a gene; V was cut back by 0 bases and J by 4 bases. This CDR3 reads CATSRDFGTGQYEQYF. The CDR3 nucleotides are TGTGCCACCAGCAGAGATTTCGGGACAGGGCAGTACGAGCAGTACTTC.

This clonotype has more than one count but fewer than ten. The genes are TRBV29-1 and TRBJ2-2; TRBD2 agrees at 10 bases. V trimming: 4 bases; J trimming: 7 bases; junction bases outside the gene matches: 6. The CDR3 spans 14 residues. CDR1 is SQVTM, CDR2 ANQGSEA, per germline. The CDR3 is CSVAPSGRFGELFF. In nucleotides, the CDR3 is TGCAGCGTTGCCCCTAGCGGGAGATTCGGGGAGCTGTTTTTT.

The chain links TRBV3-1 to TRBJ2-1, with 9 bases that match TRBD1. CDR1 is LGHDT, CDR2 YNNKEL, per germline (reference sequence). This CDR3 is 16 amino acids long. The V segment lost 5 bases and the J segment 1 base; nucleotides outside the gene matches: 6. In DNA form, the CDR3 reads TGTGCCAGCAGCTACGCGGGACAGGGTTCCTACAATGAGCAGTTCTTC. Amino acid sequence: CASSYAGQGSYNEQFF.

The chain combines TRBV5-1 with TRBJ2-5, with D possibly called TRBD1 or TRBD2 (5 bases each). The germline gives CDR1 SGHRS, CDR2 YFSETQ. This CDR3 is 16 amino acids long. The V end lost 4 bases, the J end lost 2 bases, and 18 bases lay between the germline ends. The CDR3 region has the DNA TGCGCCAGCAGCCGGGACCAAAGTCTCCTACAAGAGACCCAGTACTTC. It codes for CASSRDQSLLQETQYF.

The chain's CDR3 is CASSPRETGMNTEAFF. DNA of the CDR3: TGCGCCAGCAGCCCCCGAGAGACAGGGATGAACACTGAAGCTTTCTTT. V gene TRBV5-1 combines with J gene TRBJ1-1; 7 bases map to TRBD1. The CDR3 covers 16 residues. With 4 bases clipped from V and 0 bases from J, the junction kept 9 bases outside the gene matches. Germline assignment: CDR1 SGHRS and CDR2 YFSETQ.

The V and J genes are TRBV15 and TRBJ2-7, with D perhaps TRBD2 (5 bases). The V end lost 4 bases, the J end lost 7 bases, and 14 bases lay between the germline ends. CDR3 size: 13 residues. The germline CDR1 and CDR2 sequences are LNHNV and YYDKDF (reference sequence). The CDR3: CATSTSRREEQYF. DNA for the CDR3: TGTGCCACCAGCACCAGCCGTCGGGAAGAGCAGTACTTC.

J is TRBJ2-5 and V is TRBV2; 8 positions agree with TRBD2. Germline lookup yields CDR1 SNHLY and CDR2 FYNNEI. The CDR3 has 14 residues. V shed 2 bases and J 4 bases; nucleotides not matched to a gene: 3. The CDR3 coding sequence is TGTGCCAGCAGTGAATGGCGGGAGGTAGAGACCCAGTACTTC. Translation: CASSEWREVETQYF.

The chain uses TRBV20-1 and TRBJ2-5, with 8 positions matching TRBD2. CDR1 is DFQATT, CDR2 SNEGSKA, per germline (reference sequence). J gave up 9 bases and V 0 bases, and 21 bases lay outside the gene matches. The CDR3 length is 18 residues. The CDR3 DNA reads TGCAGTGCTAGAGATGTCGGTGGGCTAGCGGGCACCCCAGGGTCCCAGTACTTC. It codes for CSARDVGGLAGTPGSQYF.

This clonotype was seen more than once but under ten times. The chain combines TRBV7-2 with TRBJ1-1, with a possible D match to TRBD1 (6 bases). The CDR3 extends over 15 amino acids. V dropped 1 base and J dropped 6 bases, with 15 bases sitting between them. CDR1 and CDR2 from the germline V gene are SGHTA and FQGNSA. The CDR3 sequence: CASSLEGGGGAEAFF. Here the CDR3 DNA reads TGTGCCAGCAGCTTAGAGGGTGGCGGGGGCGCTGAAGCTTTCTTT.

The chain couples TRBV6-2 or TRBV6-3 to TRBJ2-7, with TRBD2 matching over 7 bases. J was trimmed by 5 bases and V by 6 bases; bases with no gene match: 10. From germline, CDR1 is MNHEY and CDR2 SVGEGT. There are 14 residues in the CDR3. The CDR3 region has the DNA TGTGCCAGCAGCTCCGGGACTACCCTTAACGAGCAGTACTTC. It yields the protein CASSSGTTLNEQYF.

This chain connects TRBV6-6 to TRBJ2-7, with 10 positions matching TRBD1. The CDR3 runs 14 residues. The trim removed 5 bases at V and 5 bases at J, leaving 6 bases unmatched. Germline CDR1 MNHNY, CDR2 SVGAGI (reference sequence). This CDR3 is CASSTGTGVHEQYF. The CDR3 DNA reads as TGTGCCAGCAGTACCGGGACAGGGGTCCACGAGCAGTACTTC.